Sequencing of this TCR beta chain was carried out in a study of blood T cell repertoires in COVID-19 (dated by TCRdb to the early 2020s). About the study as a whole: Samples covering the acute and convalescent phases of COVID-19 were provided by collaborators in the United States, Italy and Spain. Samples were obtained from the ongoing ImmuneRACE study (first 160 participants) and from over 1,000 subjects provided by 6 global collaborators. The repertoires were released in a freely available public database intended as a resource for research on the immune response to SARS-CoV-2. Nearly every sample came with metadata listing a de-identified subject ID, COVID-19 status, age in years and sex. The dataset comprised deeply sampled blood TCRbeta repertoires from subjects exposed to, actively infected with, or recovered from COVID-19. The prospective study material was composed of cDNA or gDNA derived from T cells, B-cell-depleted T cells, or PBMCs. Where HLA class I and class II types were available, the types were taken from metadata supplied by the sample provider, not from assay-based typing. Paper-wide results and their limitations: How much clinical and demographic metadata was included differed by source and by participant, and the metadata was provided uncurated.

Each collaborating institution followed its own protocols to collect whole blood in K2EDTA tubes. For TCRbeta analysis, collaborators shipped samples as frozen whole blood, isolated PBMCs, or DNA extracted from either of those sample types. The immunoSEQ Assay, a bias-controlled multiplex PCR, was used to amplify TCRbeta CDR3 regions from genomic DNA. As for the original processing: The number of nucleated cells in each sample was estimated from the amplification of reference gene primers within the assay. To quantify the absolute abundance of each unique TCRbeta CDR3 rearrangement, sequence reads were collapsed and filtered. For each sample, productive Simpson clonality was calculated as the square root of Simpson's diversity index over productive rearrangements. The immuneACCESS repertoire file appears here via TCRdb, limited to in-frame rearrangements. These files lack a portion of the clones; in checked studies, under half of the deficit traces to unresolved V genes, and the cause of the others is not known. The V and J calls and clone size come from that table; D and trimming were worked out from the DNA. The sample table lists over 150,000 clones, approximately 83% of them with a count of one. The top ten clonotypes cover 9.1% of the sample.

Worth noting for this clone: Its specific antigen is unknown. No much larger clone exists at a distance of one base, and base qualities are not known.

Trimming takes 4 bases off V and 6 bases off J; junction bases not matched to a gene: 7. CDR1 and CDR2 are read off the germline V gene as MRHNA and SNTAGT. The CDR3 runs 14 amino acids, cysteine and phenylalanine included. Kept here is only the CDR3 DNA, which spans 42 bases and is read in frame from base 1. This sequence originates from an elderly woman with active or convalescent COVID-19. The receptor chain draws on TRBV6-4 and TRBJ2-3, with 7 middle bases fitting TRBD2. The sample comprised peripheral blood. The sequence in DNA is TGTGCCAGCAGTGCCCAACTAGCGACGGATACGCAGTATTTT. This translates into CASSAQLATDTQYF.